Described below is a single T cell receptor (beta chain) sequence and its context. Germline-derived CDR1 and CDR2 are SGHRS and YFSETQ. With 4 bases removed from V and 5 bases from J, the gap between germline ends came to 9 bases. This CDR3 is built from 12 residues. This entry is derived from a study of control samples from healthy donors and cancer patients. Here immunoSEQ multiplex PCR was the method, and the copy in TCRdb shows in-frame clones only, minus some. This table holds just over 150,000 clones, nearly 95% found once. Specimen: blood. The sequence came from a man between 45 and 60 years old in good health. The V gene is TRBV5-1, the J gene TRBJ1-2; D remains unclear. The CDR3 DNA sequence: TGCGCCAGCAGCCCCGACGTTTATGGCTACACCTTC. Its protein product is CASSPDVYGYTF.